This is a list of T cell receptor beta chains from one sample in a study of cytomegalovirus exposure and HLA in healthy donors. Profiling relied on immunoSEQ multiplex PCR, and the TCRdb table lists in-frame clones only, not all of them. The sample lists 90,000 to 150,000 clones; approximately 81% were seen once. Sequenced sample: PBMCs. These receptors originate from a woman in her thirties in good health and CMV-seronegative. CDR3s include the opening cysteine and the closing phenylalanine or tryptophan. D genes are given only for firm matches. Clone size appears in some rows only: once, few, many, or a class for an expanded clone.

j_call: TRBJ2-5
v_call: TRBV21-1
clone_size: once
d_call: NA
cdr3_aa: CASTFSQGPWQETQYF
cdr3_nt: TGTGCCAGCACCTTCAGCCAGGGGCCTTGGCAAGAGACCCAGTACTTC

j_call: TRBJ1-2
v_call: TRBV2
clone_size: NA
d_call: NA
cdr3_aa: CASRALDTGDGYTF
cdr3_nt: TGTGCCAGCAGAGCCCTGGACACCGGAGATGGCTACACCTTC

j_call: TRBJ2-5
v_call: TRBV10-3
clone_size: once
d_call: NA
cdr3_aa: CAISVRQQETQYF
cdr3_nt: TGTGCCATCAGTGTTCGACAGCAAGAGACCCAGTACTTC

j_call: TRBJ2-4
v_call: TRBV18
clone_size: NA
d_call: TRBD1
cdr3_aa: CASSPPNDRGWAKNIQYF
cdr3_nt: TGTGCCAGCTCACCACCTAACGACAGGGGCTGGGCCAAAAACATTCAGTACTTC

j_call: TRBJ2-2
v_call: TRBV9
clone_size: NA
d_call: TRBD2
cdr3_aa: CASSVKLAGNTGELFF
cdr3_nt: TGTGCCAGCAGCGTAAAACTAGCGGGTAACACCGGGGAGCTGTTTTTT

j_call: TRBJ2-5
v_call: TRBV29-1
clone_size: NA
d_call: NA
cdr3_aa: CSGSRGFQETQYF
cdr3_nt: TGCAGCGGCTCGCGGGGCTTCCAAGAGACCCAGTACTTC

j_call: TRBJ2-2
v_call: TRBV11-2
clone_size: NA
d_call: NA
cdr3_aa: CASSLVLGGATGELFF
cdr3_nt: TGTGCCAGCAGCTTAGTACTTGGGGGGGCCACCGGGGAGCTGTTTTTT

j_call: TRBJ1-2
v_call: TRBV7-2
clone_size: NA
d_call: NA
cdr3_aa: CASSQIGQSYGYTF
cdr3_nt: TGTGCCAGCAGCCAAATCGGACAGAGCTATGGCTACACCTTC

j_call: TRBJ1-2
v_call: TRBV29-1
clone_size: once
d_call: TRBD1
cdr3_aa: CSSQTGKENGYTF
cdr3_nt: TGCAGCTCTCAGACAGGGAAGGAGAATGGCTACACCTTC

j_call: TRBJ2-2
v_call: TRBV7-9
clone_size: NA
d_call: TRBD1
cdr3_aa: CASNPGQGAGELFF
cdr3_nt: TGTGCCAGCAACCCGGGACAGGGGGCCGGGGAGCTGTTTTTT

j_call: TRBJ2-1
v_call: TRBV12-5
clone_size: NA
d_call: NA
cdr3_aa: CASGPDNEQFF
cdr3_nt: TGTGCTAGTGGTCCCGACAATGAGCAGTTCTTC

j_call: TRBJ1-3
v_call: TRBV13
clone_size: NA
d_call: TRBD1
cdr3_aa: CASSLDRGAGNTIYF
cdr3_nt: TGTGCCAGCAGCTTGGACAGGGGGGCTGGAAACACCATATATTTT

j_call: TRBJ1-2
v_call: TRBV5-5
clone_size: NA
d_call: TRBD1
cdr3_aa: CASSFRGQGQDPIGYTF
cdr3_nt: TGTGCCAGCAGCTTCCGGGGACAGGGACAAGATCCTATTGGCTACACCTTC

j_call: TRBJ2-2
v_call: TRBV19
clone_size: few
d_call: TRBD2
cdr3_aa: CASSSPSGASAGELFF
cdr3_nt: TGTGCCAGTAGTTCACCTAGCGGGGCATCCGCCGGGGAGCTGTTTTTT

j_call: TRBJ2-7
v_call: TRBV29-1
clone_size: NA
d_call: TRBD2
cdr3_aa: CSVAAGGSSYEQYF
cdr3_nt: TGCAGCGTCGCCGCGGGGGGGTCCTCCTACGAGCAGTACTTC

j_call: TRBJ1-1
v_call: TRBV25-1
clone_size: NA
d_call: NA
cdr3_aa: CASSLPGMNTEAFF
cdr3_nt: TGTGCCAGCAGCCTACCAGGAATGAACACTGAAGCTTTCTTT

j_call: TRBJ2-1
v_call: TRBV11-2
clone_size: NA
d_call: NA
cdr3_aa: CASSLESYNEQFF
cdr3_nt: TGTGCCAGCAGCTTAGAATCGTACAATGAGCAGTTCTTC

j_call: TRBJ2-5
v_call: TRBV18
clone_size: NA
d_call: TRBD2
cdr3_aa: CASSPLAGVETQYF
cdr3_nt: TGTGCCAGCTCACCCCTAGCGGGGGTAGAGACCCAGTACTTC

j_call: TRBJ2-3
v_call: TRBV19
clone_size: NA
d_call: TRBD2
cdr3_aa: CASSMAGGDINTQYF
cdr3_nt: TGTGCCAGTAGTATGGCGGGGGGGGATATTAATACGCAGTATTTT

j_call: TRBJ2-5
v_call: TRBV7-2
clone_size: NA
d_call: TRBD2
cdr3_aa: CASSLANGLAGGRMGTQYF
cdr3_nt: TGTGCCAGCAGCTTAGCGAATGGGTTAGCGGGGGGGCGAATGGGGACCCAGTACTTC

j_call: TRBJ2-1
v_call: TRBV20-1
clone_size: NA
d_call: NA
cdr3_aa: CSAFRGNEQFF
cdr3_nt: TGCAGTGCCTTCCGGGGCAATGAGCAGTTCTTC

j_call: TRBJ1-5
v_call: TRBV25-1
clone_size: NA
d_call: NA
cdr3_aa: CASIPGNQPQHF
cdr3_nt: TGTGCCAGCATCCCGGGGAATCAGCCCCAGCATTTT

j_call: TRBJ1-2
v_call: TRBV7-9
clone_size: NA
d_call: NA
cdr3_aa: CASSLNTANYGYTF
cdr3_nt: TGTGCCAGCAGCTTAAACACCGCTAACTATGGCTACACCTTC

j_call: TRBJ1-5
v_call: TRBV6-1
clone_size: NA
d_call: TRBD1
cdr3_aa: CASSSTGLGSLPQHF
cdr3_nt: TGTGCCAGCAGTTCGACAGGGCTAGGGAGTCTGCCCCAGCATTTT